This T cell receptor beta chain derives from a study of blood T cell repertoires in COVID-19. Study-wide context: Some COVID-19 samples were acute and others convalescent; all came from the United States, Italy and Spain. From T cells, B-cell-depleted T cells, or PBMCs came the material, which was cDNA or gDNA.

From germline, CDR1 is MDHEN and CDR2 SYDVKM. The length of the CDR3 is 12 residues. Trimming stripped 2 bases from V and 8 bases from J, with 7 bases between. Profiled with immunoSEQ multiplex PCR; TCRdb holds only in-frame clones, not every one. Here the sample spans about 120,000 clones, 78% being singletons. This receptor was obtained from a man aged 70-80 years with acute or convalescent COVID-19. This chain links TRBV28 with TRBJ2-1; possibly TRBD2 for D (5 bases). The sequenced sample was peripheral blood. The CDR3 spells CASSLLRDEQFF. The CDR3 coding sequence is TGTGCCAGCAGTTTACTGAGGGATGAGCAGTTCTTC. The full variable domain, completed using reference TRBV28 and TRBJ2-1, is DVKVTQSSRYLVKRTGEKVFLECVQDMDHENMFWYRQDPGLGLRLIYFSYDVKMKEKGDIPEGYSVSREKKERFSLILESASTNQTSMYLCASSLLRDEQFFGPGTRLTVL.